This passage covers 5 T cell receptor beta chains from one sample sequenced in a study of OX40 agonist ivuxolimab in advanced cancers. Here immunoSEQ multiplex PCR was the method, and the copy in TCRdb shows in-frame clones only, minus some. Seen here are roughly 15,000 clones, around 80% observed once, and the top ten hold around 14%. The sample consisted of CD4+ or CD8+ T cells sorted from blood, taken in a trial of the OX40 agonist ivuxolimab. The origin of the receptors is an adult with an advanced solid tumor such as melanoma, head and neck, liver or kidney cancer.

V and J are TRBV18 and TRBJ2-7; D is undetermined. Germline values: CDR1 KGHSH, CDR2 LQKENI. V lost 6 bases and J 7 bases, leaving 13 bases between the germline ends. The CDR3 is 12 residues long. The CDR3, as DNA: TGTGCCAGCTCGCCCCCGGATCCGGAGCAGTACTTC. Translating gives CASSPPDPEQYF.

The chain is built from TRBV7-9 and TRBJ1-6, with 10 nucleotides matching TRBD1. The germline V gene has CDR1 SEHNR and CDR2 FQNEAQ (reference sequence). V shed 5 bases and J 8 bases; nucleotides not matched to a gene: 3. CDR3 length: 14 amino acids. CDR3 protein: CASSSGTGDSPLHF. The CDR3 DNA follows: TGTGCCAGCAGCAGCGGGACAGGGGATTCACCCCTCCACTTT.

The V gene is TRBV21-1, the J gene TRBJ1-5; the table names TRBD1, a call not compared with the DNA. TRBV21-1 is tagged as a pseudogene. The CDR3 is 16 residues long. The CDR3: CASSSSRGVSNQPQHF. CDR3 DNA: TGTGCCAGCAGCAGCTCCAGGGGGGTTAGCAATCAGCCCCAGCATTTT.

This clone was seen once. V is TRBV5-6 and J is TRBJ2-5; D gene unclear. V lost 0 bases and J lost 5, with 5 bases in between. This CDR3 has 12 amino acids. CDR1 and CDR2 from the germline V gene are SGHDT and YYEEEE. Here the CDR3 DNA reads TGTGCCAGCAGCTTGGCCGGCGAGACCCAGTACTTC. Translation: CASSLAGETQYF.

This chain links TRBV6-5 with TRBJ2-5; 12 bases map to TRBD1. Germline values: CDR1 MNHEY, CDR2 SVGAGI. Trimming at V came to 6 bases and at J to 6 bases, leaving 8 bases not matched to a gene. This CDR3 contains 15 residues. The CDR3 sequence is CASSLGTGGAKTQYF. In DNA, the CDR3 is TGTGCCAGCAGCCTAGGGACAGGGGGCGCAAAGACCCAGTACTTC.